The clone carrying this T cell receptor beta chain has more than one count but fewer than ten. Its antigen is undetermined. These data belong to a study of CD8 T cells in ankylosing spondylitis. Findings and caveats of the study: A TCR beta motif of 7 or 8 highly homologous variants appeared characteristic of ankylosing spondylitis blood. Reportedly, significant enrichment of disease-linked clones occurred in matched ankylosing spondylitis synovial fluid. With a CD8+ phenotype, disease-linked clones were relatively rare in peripheral blood.

V lost 0 bases and J lost 2, with 8 bases in between. The CDR3 runs to 14 residues. Per germline, CDR1 LNHNV and CDR2 YYDKDF (reference sequence). The authors made TCR beta libraries by quantitative 5'-RACE with molecular barcodes. From the 5' RACE reads, TCRdb called clonotypes with MiXCR, one entry per CDR3 protein. This sample has 250,000 to 350,000 distinct CDR3 sequences, with less than 10% found just once. The sequenced sample consisted of blood, either unsorted or a sorted T cell fraction (not recorded which). The clonotype comes from a male donor with ankylosing spondylitis. The chain carries TRBV15 and TRBJ2-7; TRBD1 might be the D (6 bases). The DNA of the CDR3 is TGTGCCACCAGCAGAGATCAGGGGCCCTACGAGCAGTACTTC. This sequence encodes CATSRDQGPYEQYF.